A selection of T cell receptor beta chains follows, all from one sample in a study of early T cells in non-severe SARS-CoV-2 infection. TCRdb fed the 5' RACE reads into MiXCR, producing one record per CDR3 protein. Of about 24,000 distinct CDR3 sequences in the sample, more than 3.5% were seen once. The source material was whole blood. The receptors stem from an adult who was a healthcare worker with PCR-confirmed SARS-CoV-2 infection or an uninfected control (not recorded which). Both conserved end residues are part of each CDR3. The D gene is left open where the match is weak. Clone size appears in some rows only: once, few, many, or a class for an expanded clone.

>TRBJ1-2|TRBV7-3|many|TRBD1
TGTGCCAGCAGCTTACACGGGACAGATGGCTACACCTTC
CASSLHGTDGYTF
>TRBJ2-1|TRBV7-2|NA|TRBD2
TGTGCCAGCACCCCGGGGGGGGGAAGTGAGCAGTTCTTC
CASTPGGGSEQFF
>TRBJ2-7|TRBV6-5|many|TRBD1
TGTGCCAGCAGCCCATCCGGGACAGGGGTATCCGAGCAGTACTTC
CASSPSGTGVSEQYF
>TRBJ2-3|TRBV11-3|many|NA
TGTGCCAGCAGTAGGGATGAGGCAGATACGCAGTATTTT
CASSRDEADTQYF
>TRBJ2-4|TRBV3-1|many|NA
TGTGCCAGCAGCCAACTAGCCAAAAACATTCAGTACTTC
CASSQLAKNIQYF
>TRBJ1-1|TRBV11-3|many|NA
TGTGCCAGCAGCTTGGTGGCGAACACTGAAGCTTTCTTT
CASSLVANTEAFF
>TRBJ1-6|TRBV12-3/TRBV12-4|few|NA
TGTGCCAGCAGTTTAATGGGGAATTCACCCCTCCACTTT
CASSLMGNSPLHF
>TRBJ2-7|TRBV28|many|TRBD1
TGTGCCAGCAGTTCAGGACTCCGGGACAGGGTAGGCGAGCAGTACTTC
CASSSGLRDRVGEQYF
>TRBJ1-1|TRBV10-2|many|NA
TGCGCCAGCAGTGTGGCAGGGAGGCCTGACGGAGCTTTCTTT
CASSVAGRPDGAFF
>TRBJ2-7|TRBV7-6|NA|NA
TGTGCCAGCAGCTTAGTGGGCAACGGCGAGCAGTACTTC
CASSLVGNGEQYF
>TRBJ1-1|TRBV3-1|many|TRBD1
TGTGCCAGCAGCCAGGGGACAGGGGTTGAAGCTTTCTTT
CASSQGTGVEAFF
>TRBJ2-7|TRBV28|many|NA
TGTGCCAGCAGGCAACCGTGGTCTGGAGAGCAGTACTTC
CASRQPWSGEQYF
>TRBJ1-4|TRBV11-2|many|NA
TGTGCCAGCAGCTTAGATCGGGCGACCCGAGAAAAACTGTTTTTT
CASSLDRATREKLFF
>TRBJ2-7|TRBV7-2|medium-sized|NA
TGTGCCAGCAGCCCGCCCTCTAGCGAGCAGTACTTC
CASSPPSSEQYF
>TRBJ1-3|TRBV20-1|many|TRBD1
TGCAGTGCTAGGGGACAGGGTCGGGGAAACACCATATATTTT
CSARGQGRGNTIYF
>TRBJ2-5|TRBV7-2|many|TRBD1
TGTGCCAGCAGCTTTACCGGGACAGGGGGGAGGCAGACCCAGTACTTC
CASSFTGTGGRQTQYF
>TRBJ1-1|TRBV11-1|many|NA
TGTGCCAGCACCACCACACCTAACACTGAAGCTTTCTTT
CASTTTPNTEAFF
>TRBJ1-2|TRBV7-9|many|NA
TGTGCCAGCACCTTAGACCGCGAGAATGGCTACACCTTC
CASTLDRENGYTF
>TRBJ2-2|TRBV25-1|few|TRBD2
TGTGCCAGCAGTCTACCGGGAGGGACGAAGAACACCGGGGAGCTGTTTTTT
CASSLPGGTKNTGELFF
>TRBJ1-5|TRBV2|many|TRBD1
TGTGCCAGCAGTCGTTCAGGGGGACGTCAGCCCCAGCATTTT
CASSRSGGRQPQHF
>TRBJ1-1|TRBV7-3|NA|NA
TGTGCCAGCAGCATTAAGGGGCTGATTGAGGGTGAAGCTTTCTTT
CASSIKGLIEGEAFF
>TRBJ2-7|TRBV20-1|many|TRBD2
TGCAGTGCTAGTGGCGGGGGCGAGCAGTACTTC
CSASGGGEQYF
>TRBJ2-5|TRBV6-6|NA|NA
TGTGCCAGCAGTGAGAAGGTCCTGAGGGAGACCCAGTACTTC
CASSEKVLRETQYF
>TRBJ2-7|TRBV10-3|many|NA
TGTGCCATCAGTGAGTCGGGGCAGGTCGGCTACGAGCAGTACTTC
CAISESGQVGYEQYF
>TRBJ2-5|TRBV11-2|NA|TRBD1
TGTGCCAGCAGCGTCAACAGGGGTACTCAAGAGACCCAGTACTTC
CASSVNRGTQETQYF
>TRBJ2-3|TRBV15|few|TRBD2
TGTGCCACCAGCAGAGATTTGGCGGGGGGGAGTTCAGATACGCAGTATTTT
CATSRDLAGGSSDTQYF
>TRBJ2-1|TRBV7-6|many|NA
TGTGCCAGCAGCTTAGCACCAGGCAATGAGCAGTTCTTC
CASSLAPGNEQFF
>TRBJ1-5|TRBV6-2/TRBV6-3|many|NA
TGTGCCAGCCAACGACAGGCAAATCAGCCCCAGCATTTT
CASQRQANQPQHF
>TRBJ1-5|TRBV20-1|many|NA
TGCAGTGCTAGAGATACAGCCTACGGAGGAAGTCAGCCCCAGCATTTT
CSARDTAYGGSQPQHF